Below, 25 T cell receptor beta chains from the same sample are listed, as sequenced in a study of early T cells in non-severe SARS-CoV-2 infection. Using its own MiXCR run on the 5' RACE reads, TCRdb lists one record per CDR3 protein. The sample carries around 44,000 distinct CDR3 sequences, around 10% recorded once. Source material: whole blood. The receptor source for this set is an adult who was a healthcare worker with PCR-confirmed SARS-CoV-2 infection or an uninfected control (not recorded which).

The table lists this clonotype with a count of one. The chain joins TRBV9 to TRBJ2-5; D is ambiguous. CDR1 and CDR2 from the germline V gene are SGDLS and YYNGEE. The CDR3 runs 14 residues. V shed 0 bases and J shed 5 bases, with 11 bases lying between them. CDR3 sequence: CASSVGDPWETQYF. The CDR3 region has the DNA TGTGCCAGCAGCGTAGGAGACCCCTGGGAGACCCAGTACTTC.

CDR3 region: CASSQGTSVGEQFF. DNA of the CDR3: TGTGCCAGCAGCCAGGGGACTAGCGTAGGTGAGCAGTTCTTC. The chain recombines TRBV9 with TRBJ2-1, with TRBD2 matching 10 bases. CDR1 and CDR2 (germline): SGDLS, YYNGEE. The CDR3 loop spans 14 amino acids. Unmatched junction bases numbered 7, after V lost 4 bases and J lost 9 bases.

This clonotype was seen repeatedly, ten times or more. CDR3 DNA: TGTGCCAGCAGCTTAAAAGGGGGCTACTATGGCTACACCTTC. It specifies CASSLKGGYYGYTF. The J gene is TRBJ1-2, the V gene TRBV7-2; 7 nucleotides align to TRBD1. After removal of 2 bases from V and 3 bases from J, the junction contained 3 bases not matched to a gene. The germline CDR1 and CDR2 sequences are SGHTA and FQGNSA. The CDR3 extends over 14 amino acids.

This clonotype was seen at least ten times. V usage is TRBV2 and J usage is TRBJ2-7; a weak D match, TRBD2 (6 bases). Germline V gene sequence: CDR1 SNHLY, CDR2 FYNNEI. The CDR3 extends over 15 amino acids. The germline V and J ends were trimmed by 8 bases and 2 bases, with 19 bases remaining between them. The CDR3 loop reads CASHPMRGGTYEQYF. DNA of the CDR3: TGTGCCAGCCACCCGATGCGGGGTGGCACCTACGAGCAGTACTTC.

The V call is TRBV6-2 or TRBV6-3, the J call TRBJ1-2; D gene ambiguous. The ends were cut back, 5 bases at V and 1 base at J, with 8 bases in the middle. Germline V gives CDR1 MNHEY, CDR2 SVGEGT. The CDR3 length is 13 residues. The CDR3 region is CASSRARNYGYTF. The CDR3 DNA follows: TGTGCCAGCAGTCGCGCACGTAACTATGGCTACACCTTC.

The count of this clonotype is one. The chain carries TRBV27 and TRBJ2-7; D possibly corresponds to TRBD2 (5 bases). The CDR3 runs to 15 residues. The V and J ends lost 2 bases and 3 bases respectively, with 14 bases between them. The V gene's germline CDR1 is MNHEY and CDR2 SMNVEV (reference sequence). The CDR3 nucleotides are TGTGCCAGCAGTTTAGGGAGAGGTATGGGCTACGAGCAGTACTTC. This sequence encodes CASSLGRGMGYEQYF.

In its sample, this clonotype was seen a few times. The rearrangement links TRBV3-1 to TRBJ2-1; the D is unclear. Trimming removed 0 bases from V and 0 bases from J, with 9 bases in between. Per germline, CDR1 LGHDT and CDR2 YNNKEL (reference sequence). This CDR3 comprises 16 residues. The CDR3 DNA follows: TGTGCCAGCAGCCAAGATATGGCTAGCTCCTACAATGAGCAGTTCTTC. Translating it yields CASSQDMASSYNEQFF.

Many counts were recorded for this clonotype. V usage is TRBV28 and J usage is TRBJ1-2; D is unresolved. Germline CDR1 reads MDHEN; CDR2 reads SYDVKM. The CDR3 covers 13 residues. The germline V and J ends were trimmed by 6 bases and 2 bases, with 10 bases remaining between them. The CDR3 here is CASSLGRNYGYTF. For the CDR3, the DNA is TGTGCCAGCAGCTTAGGACGGAACTATGGCTACACCTTC.

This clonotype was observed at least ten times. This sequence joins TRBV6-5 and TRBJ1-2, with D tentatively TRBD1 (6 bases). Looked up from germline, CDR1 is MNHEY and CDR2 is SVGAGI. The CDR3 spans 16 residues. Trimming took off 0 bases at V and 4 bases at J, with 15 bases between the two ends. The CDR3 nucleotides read TGTGCCAGCAGTTACTCCCGGACAGACAAATTCTATGGCTACACCTTC. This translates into CASSYSRTDKFYGYTF.

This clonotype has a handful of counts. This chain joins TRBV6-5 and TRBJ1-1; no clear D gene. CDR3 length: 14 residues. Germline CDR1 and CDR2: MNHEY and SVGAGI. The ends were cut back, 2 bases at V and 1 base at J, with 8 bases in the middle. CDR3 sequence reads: CASSYDLPNTEAFF. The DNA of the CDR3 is TGTGCCAGCAGTTACGACCTTCCGAACACTGAAGCTTTCTTT.

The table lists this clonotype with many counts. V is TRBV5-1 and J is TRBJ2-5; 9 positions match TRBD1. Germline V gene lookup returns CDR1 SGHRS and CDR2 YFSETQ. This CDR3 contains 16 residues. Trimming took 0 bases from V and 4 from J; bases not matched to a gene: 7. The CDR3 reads CASSLAGGQGGETQYF. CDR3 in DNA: TGCGCCAGCAGCTTGGCCGGGGGACAGGGTGGAGAGACCCAGTACTTC.

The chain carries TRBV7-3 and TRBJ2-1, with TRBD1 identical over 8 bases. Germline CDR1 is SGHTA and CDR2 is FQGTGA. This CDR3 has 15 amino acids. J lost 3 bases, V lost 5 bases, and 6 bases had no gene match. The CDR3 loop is CASSLYRGDYNEQFF. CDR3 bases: TGTGCCAGCAGCCTCTACAGGGGGGACTACAATGAGCAGTTCTTC.

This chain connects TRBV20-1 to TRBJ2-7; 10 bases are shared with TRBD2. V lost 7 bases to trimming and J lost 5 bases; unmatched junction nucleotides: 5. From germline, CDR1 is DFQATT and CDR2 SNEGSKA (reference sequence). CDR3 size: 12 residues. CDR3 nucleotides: TGCAGTGTGGGACTAGCGAACGACGAGCAGTACTTC. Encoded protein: CSVGLANDEQYF.

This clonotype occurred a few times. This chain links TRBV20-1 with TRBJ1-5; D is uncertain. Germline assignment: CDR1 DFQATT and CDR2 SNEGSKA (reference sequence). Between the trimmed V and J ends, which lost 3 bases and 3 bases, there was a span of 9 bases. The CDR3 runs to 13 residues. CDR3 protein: CSASRANNQPQHF. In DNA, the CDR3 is TGCAGTGCTAGTAGAGCCAACAATCAGCCCCAGCATTTT.

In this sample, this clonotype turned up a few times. The CDR3 DNA is TGCAGTGCTAGAGGACAGTTCACTGAAGCTTTCTTT. It is translated as CSARGQFTEAFF. J is TRBJ1-1 and V is TRBV20-1; D might be TRBD1 (5 bases). There are 12 residues in the CDR3. Trimming cost V 1 base and J 4 bases, with 7 bases left between them. CDR1 and CDR2 from the germline V gene are DFQATT and SNEGSKA (reference sequence).

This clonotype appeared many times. The CDR3 coding sequence is TGTGCCCTCCTTGGCAGGGCCGGCGGCTACACCTTC. It translates to CALLGRAGGYTF. The chain combines TRBV28 with TRBJ1-2; D perhaps matches TRBD1 (5 bases). CDR3 size: 12 residues. Germline V gene sequence: CDR1 MDHEN, CDR2 SYDVKM. V was shortened by 11 bases and J by 8 bases, with 18 bases between the two germline ends.

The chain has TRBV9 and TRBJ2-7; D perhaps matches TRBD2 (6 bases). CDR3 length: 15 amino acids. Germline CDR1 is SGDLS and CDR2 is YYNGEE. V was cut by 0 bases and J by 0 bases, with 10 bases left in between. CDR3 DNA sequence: TGTGCCAGCAGCGTAGAGGGCGGGATCTCCTACGAGCAGTACTTC. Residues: CASSVEGGISYEQYF.

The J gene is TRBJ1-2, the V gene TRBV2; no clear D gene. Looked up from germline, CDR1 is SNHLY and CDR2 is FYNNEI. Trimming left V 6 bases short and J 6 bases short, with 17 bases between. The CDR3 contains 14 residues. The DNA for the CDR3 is TGTGCCAGCAGGAGCCCTTACCGGCGGGATGGCTACACCTTC. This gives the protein CASRSPYRRDGYTF. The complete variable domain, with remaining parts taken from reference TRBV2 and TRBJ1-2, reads EPEVTQTPSHQVTQMGQEVILRCVPISNHLYFYWYRQILGQKVEFLVSFYNNEISEKSEIFDDQFSVERPDGSNFTLKIRSTKLEDSAMYFCASRSPYRRDGYTFGSGTRLTVV.

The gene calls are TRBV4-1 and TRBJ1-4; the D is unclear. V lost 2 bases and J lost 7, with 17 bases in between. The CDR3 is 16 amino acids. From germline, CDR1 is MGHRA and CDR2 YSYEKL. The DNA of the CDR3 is TGCGCCAGCAGCCAAAGTGGCGGGCCGTCGCGTGAAAAACTGTTTTTT. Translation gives CASSQSGGPSREKLFF.

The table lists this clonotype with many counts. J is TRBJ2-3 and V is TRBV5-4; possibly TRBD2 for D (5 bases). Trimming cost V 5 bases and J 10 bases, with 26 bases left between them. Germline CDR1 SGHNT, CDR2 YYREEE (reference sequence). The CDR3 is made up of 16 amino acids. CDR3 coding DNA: TGTGCCAGCAGTTTTGGAGGTCTGGCCCGTGGCAGGCCGCAGTATTTT. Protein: CASSFGGLARGRPQYF.

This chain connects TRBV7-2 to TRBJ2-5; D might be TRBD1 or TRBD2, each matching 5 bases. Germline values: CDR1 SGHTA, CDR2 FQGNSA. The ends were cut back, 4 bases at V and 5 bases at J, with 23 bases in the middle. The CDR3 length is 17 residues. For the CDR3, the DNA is TGTGCCAGCAGCTACGACCGGGACCCCCCCAGGAGGGAGACCCAGTACTTC. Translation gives CASSYDRDPPRRETQYF.

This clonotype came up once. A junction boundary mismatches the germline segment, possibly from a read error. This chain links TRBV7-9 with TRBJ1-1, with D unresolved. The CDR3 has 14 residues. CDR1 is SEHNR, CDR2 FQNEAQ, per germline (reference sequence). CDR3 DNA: TGTGCCAACAGCTTACAGAGTATGAACACTGAAGCTTTCTTT. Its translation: CANSLQSMNTEAFF.

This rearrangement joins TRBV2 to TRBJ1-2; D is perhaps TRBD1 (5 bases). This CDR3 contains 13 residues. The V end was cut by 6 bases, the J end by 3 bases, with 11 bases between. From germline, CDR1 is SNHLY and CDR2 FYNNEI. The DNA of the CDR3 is TGTGCCAGCAGGCGGGGGTTGGACTATGGCTACACCTTC. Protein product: CASRRGLDYGYTF. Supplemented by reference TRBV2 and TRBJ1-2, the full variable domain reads EPEVTQTPSHQVTQMGQEVILRCVPISNHLYFYWYRQILGQKVEFLVSFYNNEISEKSEIFDDQFSVERPDGSNFTLKIRSTKLEDSAMYFCASRRGLDYGYTFGSGTRLTVV.

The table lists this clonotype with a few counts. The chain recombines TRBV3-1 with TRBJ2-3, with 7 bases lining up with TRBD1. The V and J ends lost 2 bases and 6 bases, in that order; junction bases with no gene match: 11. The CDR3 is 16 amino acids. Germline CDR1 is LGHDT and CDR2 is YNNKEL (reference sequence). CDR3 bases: TGTGCCAGCAGCCAATCTGACAGGGTCCGTCGGGATACGCAGTATTTT. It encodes CASSQSDRVRRDTQYF.

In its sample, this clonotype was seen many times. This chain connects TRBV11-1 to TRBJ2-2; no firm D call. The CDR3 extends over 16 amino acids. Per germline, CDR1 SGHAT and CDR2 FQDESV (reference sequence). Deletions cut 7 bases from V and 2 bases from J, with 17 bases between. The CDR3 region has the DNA TGTGCCAGCACCAACAGTCTAGTCAGCAACACCGGGGAGCTGTTTTTT. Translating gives CASTNSLVSNTGELFF. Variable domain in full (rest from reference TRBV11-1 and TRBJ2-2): EAEVAQSPRYKITEKSQAVAFWCDPISGHATLYWYRQILGQGPELLVQFQDESVVDDSQLPKDRFSAERLKGVDSTLKIQPAELGDSAMYLCASTNSLVSNTGELFFGEGSRLTVL.